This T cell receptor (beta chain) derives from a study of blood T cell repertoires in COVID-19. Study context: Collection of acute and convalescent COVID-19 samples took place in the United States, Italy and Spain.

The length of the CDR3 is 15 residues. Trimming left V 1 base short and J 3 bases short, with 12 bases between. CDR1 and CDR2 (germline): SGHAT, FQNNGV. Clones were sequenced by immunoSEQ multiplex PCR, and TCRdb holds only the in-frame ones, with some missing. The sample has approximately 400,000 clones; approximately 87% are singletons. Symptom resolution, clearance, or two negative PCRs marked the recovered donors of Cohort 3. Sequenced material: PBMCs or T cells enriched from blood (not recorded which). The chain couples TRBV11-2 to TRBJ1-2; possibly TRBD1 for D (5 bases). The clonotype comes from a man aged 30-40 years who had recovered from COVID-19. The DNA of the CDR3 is TGTGCCAGCAGCTTAGTCGCGGGGCGCGACTATGGCTACACCTTC. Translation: CASSLVAGRDYGYTF.